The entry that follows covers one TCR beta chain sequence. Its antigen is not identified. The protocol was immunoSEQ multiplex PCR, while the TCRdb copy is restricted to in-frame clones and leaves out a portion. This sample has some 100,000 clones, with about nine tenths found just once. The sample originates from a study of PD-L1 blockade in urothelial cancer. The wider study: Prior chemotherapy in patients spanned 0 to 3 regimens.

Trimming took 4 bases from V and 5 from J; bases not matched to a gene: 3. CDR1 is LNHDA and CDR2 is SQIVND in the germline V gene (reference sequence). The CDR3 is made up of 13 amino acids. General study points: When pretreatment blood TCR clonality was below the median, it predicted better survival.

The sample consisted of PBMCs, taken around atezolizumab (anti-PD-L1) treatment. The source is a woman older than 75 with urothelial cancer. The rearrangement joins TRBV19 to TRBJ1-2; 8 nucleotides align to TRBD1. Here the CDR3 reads CASSKDRVYGYTF. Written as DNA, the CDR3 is TGTGCCAGTAGTAAGGACAGGGTGTATGGCTACACCTTC.